The entry below describes one T cell receptor (beta chain). As yet, its antigen is unknown. CD45RO negativity and positive selection for CCR7 defined naive CD8 cells, a population that excluded terminally differentiated effector memory CD45RA+ cells. The sample is drawn from a study of shared clonotypes between healthy human individuals. Whole-study findings and limits: Sharing of clonotypes among donors was expected to vary with sequencing depth. Around 4.9% of naive CD4 clonotypes were shared across a handful of donors.

Here immunoSEQ multiplex PCR was the method, and the copy in TCRdb shows in-frame clones only, minus some. In the table there are about 1.9 million clones, about 93% of which are singletons. V lost 5 bases and J lost 6, with 17 bases in between. The germline V gene encodes CDR1 PRHDT and CDR2 FYEKMQ (reference sequence). There are 14 residues in the CDR3. This chain connects TRBV13 to TRBJ2-7; D perhaps matches TRBD1 (5 bases). The receptor comes from a man aged 18 to 29 in good health. Some clones in this sample may be carry-over from other donors' samples. Sequencing was done on a sample of naive CD8+ T cells from PBMCs. The DNA for the CDR3 is TGTGCCAGCAGCCCCAGGGTCCGACCTCGCGAGCAGTACTTC. The encoded protein is CASSPRVRPREQYF. Full variable domain (remainder filled in from reference TRBV13 and TRBJ2-7): AAGVIQSPRHLIKEKRETATLKCYPIPRHDTVYWYQQGPGQDPQFLISFYEKMQSDKGSIPDRFSAQQFSDYHSELNMSSLELGDSALYFCASSPRVRPREQYFGPGTRLTVT.